One and the same sample provided the 12 T cell receptor beta chains below, sequenced in a study of blood T cells in healthy people across ages. Together with a sample-barcoded 5' primer, a J-beta primer mix was included in a second PCR lasting about 6 to 11 cycles. Using its own MiXCR run on the 5' RACE reads, TCRdb lists one record per CDR3 protein. The sample contains about 640,000 distinct CDR3 sequences, approximately 59% of which appear only once. The specimen sequenced was blood. Source of these receptors: a man aged 60 to 75 in good health.

The chain's CDR3 is CASEGQATEAFF. The DNA of the CDR3 is TGTGCCAGCGAAGGACAGGCCACTGAAGCTTTCTTT. The V gene is TRBV2, the J gene TRBJ1-1, with 7 bases matching TRBD1. V trimming: 8 bases; J trimming: 4 bases; junction bases outside the gene matches: 4. The CDR3 has 12 residues. The germline CDR1 and CDR2 sequences are SNHLY and FYNNEI.

This clonotype was seen a handful of times. The V call is TRBV18, the J call TRBJ2-5; TRBD1 matches 7 bases. Germline values: CDR1 KGHSH, CDR2 LQKENI. The V segment lost 1 base and the J segment 3 bases; nucleotides outside the gene matches: 5. CDR3 length equals 15 residues. The CDR3 region is CASSPLETGKETQYF. Here the CDR3 DNA reads TGTGCCAGCTCACCACTCGAGACAGGGAAAGAGACCCAGTACTTC.

J is TRBJ2-1 and V is TRBV5-6; 8 nucleotides agree with TRBD2. The length of the CDR3 is 15 residues. After removal of 4 bases from V and 4 bases from J, the junction contained 7 bases not matched to a gene. Germline V gives CDR1 SGHDT, CDR2 YYEEEE. The CDR3 is CASSRQTSEYNEQFF. The CDR3 DNA reads TGTGCCAGCAGCCGCCAGACTAGCGAGTACAATGAGCAGTTCTTC.

A single count supports this clonotype. The chain recombines TRBV20-1 with TRBJ2-1; TRBD1 agrees at 7 bases. V lost 6 bases and J lost 6; bases outside the gene matches: 11. Germline CDR1 is DFQATT and CDR2 is SNEGSKA (reference sequence). This CDR3 has 14 residues. CDR3 DNA sequence: TGCAGTGCAGAGGGACAGATTTTCGGCAATGAGCAGTTCTTC. This encodes CSAEGQIFGNEQFF.

Only one count was recorded for this clonotype. CDR3 DNA: TGTGCCAGCAGTTACAGGTGGGGTTCACCCCTCCACTTT. This encodes CASSYRWGSPLHF. The rearrangement links TRBV6-5 to TRBJ1-6; D unclear. This CDR3 region has 13 residues. Germline values: CDR1 MNHEY, CDR2 SVGAGI. V was trimmed by 2 bases and J by 9 bases, leaving 8 bases between them.

This clonotype was seen only a few times. The chain has TRBV4-1 and TRBJ2-4; D possibly corresponds to TRBD2 (6 bases). The CDR3 runs to 16 residues. Germline V CDR1 and CDR2: MGHRA, YSYEKL. V was shortened by 5 bases and J by 0 bases, with 14 bases between the two germline ends. The CDR3 loop is CASSTRGRLAKNIQYF. DNA for the CDR3: TGCGCCAGCAGCACCCGAGGGAGGCTAGCCAAAAACATTCAGTACTTC.

In DNA form, the CDR3 reads TGTGCCAGCAGCTTAGGGGCGCCGGGCCTCAACTATGGCTACACCTTC. Residues: CASSLGAPGLNYGYTF. The chain links TRBV11-2 to TRBJ1-2, with D unclear. CDR1 is SGHAT and CDR2 is FQNNGV in the germline V gene. The germline V and J ends were trimmed by 1 base and 2 bases, with 14 bases remaining between them. The CDR3 sequence is 16 residues long.

This clonotype has more than one count but fewer than ten. The V call is TRBV5-1, the J call TRBJ2-4; D is ambiguous. CDR1 SGHRS and CDR2 YFSETQ come from the germline V gene. The CDR3 length is 16 residues. Trimming removed 5 bases at V and 0 bases at J, with 15 bases between. In nucleotides, the CDR3 is TGCGCCAGCAGAGCCGAGGTCGGAATAGCCAAAAACATTCAGTACTTC. Translated: CASRAEVGIAKNIQYF.

This clonotype was seen more than once but under ten times. The J gene is TRBJ2-5, the V gene TRBV12-3 or TRBV12-4; D perhaps matches TRBD1 (5 bases). The CDR3 contains 14 residues. V lost 3 bases and J 1 base, leaving 9 bases between the germline ends. This CDR3 is CASSFLTVQETQYF. Here the CDR3 DNA reads TGTGCCAGCAGTTTTCTGACAGTCCAAGAGACCCAGTACTTC.

This sequence joins TRBV25-1 and TRBJ2-5; tentatively, D is TRBD2 (5 bases). The CDR3 consists of 16 residues. The V end was cut by 2 bases, the J end by 4 bases, with 17 bases between. Germline CDR1 reads MGHDK; CDR2 reads SYGVNS. CDR3 sequence reads: CASSERGFGPGETQYF. DNA of the CDR3: TGTGCCAGCAGTGAACGGGGTTTCGGACCTGGAGAGACCCAGTACTTC.

This chain connects TRBV5-1 to TRBJ1-2; 9 nucleotides line up with TRBD1. Trimming cost V 4 bases and J 8 bases; bases outside gene matches: 12. In germline, CDR1 is SGHRS, CDR2 YFSETQ. The CDR3 contains 15 residues. For the CDR3, the DNA is TGCGCCAGCAGCCAGATTGAACAGGGGGCTAGCGGCTACACCTTC. Protein product: CASSQIEQGASGYTF.

The chain joins TRBV6-2 or TRBV6-3 to TRBJ2-3; a possible D gene is TRBD1 (5 bases). Germline CDR1 and CDR2: MNHEY and SVGEGT. V was clipped by 7 bases and J by 2 bases, with 10 bases between them. There are 13 residues in the CDR3. The CDR3 region is CASKGAITDTQYF. The CDR3 bases are TGTGCCAGCAAAGGGGCGATCACAGATACGCAGTATTTT.